Below, one T cell receptor beta chain is given with its context. Losses at the gene ends were 4 bases for V and 4 bases for J; bases not matched to a gene: 6. The CDR3 spans 15 residues. Germline V gives CDR1 SEHNR, CDR2 FQNEAQ (reference sequence). The data were produced by immunoSEQ multiplex PCR, yet TCRdb's version contains in-frame clones alone and is incomplete. Altogether some 140,000 clones are present, around 85% being singletons, with the ten largest covering roughly 0.6%. The data were taken from a study of blood T cell repertoires in COVID-19. For the study at large: Acute-phase and convalescent COVID-19 samples originated in the United States, Italy and Spain.

Seattle cases were enrolled at active infection and followed longitudinally. The sample comprised peripheral blood. The V gene is TRBV7-9, the J gene TRBJ2-2; TRBD1 aligns across 7 bases. This TCR derives from a man aged 60 to 69 with COVID-19, enrolled during active disease. In nucleotides, the CDR3 is TGTGCCAGCAGCTCACCGGGACAGAGCACCGGGGAGCTGTTTTTT. Translated: CASSSPGQSTGELFF.